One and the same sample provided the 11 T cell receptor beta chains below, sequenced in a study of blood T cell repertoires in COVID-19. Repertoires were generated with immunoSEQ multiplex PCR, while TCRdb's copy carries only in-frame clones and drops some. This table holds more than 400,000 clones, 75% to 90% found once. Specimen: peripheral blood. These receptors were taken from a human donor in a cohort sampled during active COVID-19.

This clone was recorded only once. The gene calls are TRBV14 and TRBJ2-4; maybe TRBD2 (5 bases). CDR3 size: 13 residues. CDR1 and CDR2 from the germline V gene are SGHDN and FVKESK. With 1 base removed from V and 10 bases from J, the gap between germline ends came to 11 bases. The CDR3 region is CASSQGTGRIQYF. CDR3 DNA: TGTGCCAGCAGCCAAGGGACTGGACGGATTCAGTACTTC.

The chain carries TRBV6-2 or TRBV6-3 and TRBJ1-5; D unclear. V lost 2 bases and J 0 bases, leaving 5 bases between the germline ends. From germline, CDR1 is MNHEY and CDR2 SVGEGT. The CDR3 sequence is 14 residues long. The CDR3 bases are TGTGCCAGCAGTTACGCAGGTAGCAATCAGCCCCAGCATTTT. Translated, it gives CASSYAGSNQPQHF.

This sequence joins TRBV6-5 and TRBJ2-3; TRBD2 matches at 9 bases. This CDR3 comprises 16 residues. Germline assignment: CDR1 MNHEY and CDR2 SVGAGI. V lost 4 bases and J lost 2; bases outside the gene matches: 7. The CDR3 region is CASSSPGGRATDTQYF. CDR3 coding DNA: TGTGCCAGCAGTTCCCCGGGCGGGAGGGCCACAGATACGCAGTATTTT.

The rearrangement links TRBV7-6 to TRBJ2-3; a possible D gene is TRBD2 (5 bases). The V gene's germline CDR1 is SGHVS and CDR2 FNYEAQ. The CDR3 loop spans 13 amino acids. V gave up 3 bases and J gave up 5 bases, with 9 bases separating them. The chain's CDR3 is CASSFIRGDTQYF. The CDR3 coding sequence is TGTGCCAGCAGCTTCATCCGGGGAGATACGCAGTATTTT.

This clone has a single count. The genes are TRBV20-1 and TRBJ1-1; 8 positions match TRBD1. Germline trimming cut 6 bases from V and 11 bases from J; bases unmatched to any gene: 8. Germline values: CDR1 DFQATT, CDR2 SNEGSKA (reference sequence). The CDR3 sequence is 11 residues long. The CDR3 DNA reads TGCAGTGCCATGATGGGGACAGGTGCTTTCTTT. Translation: CSAMMGTGAFF.

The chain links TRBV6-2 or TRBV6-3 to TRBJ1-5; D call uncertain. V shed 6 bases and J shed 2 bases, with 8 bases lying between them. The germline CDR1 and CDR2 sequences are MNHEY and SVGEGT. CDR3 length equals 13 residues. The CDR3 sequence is CASSDLRNQPQHF. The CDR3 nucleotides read TGTGCCAGCAGCGACTTGCGCAATCAGCCCCAGCATTTT.

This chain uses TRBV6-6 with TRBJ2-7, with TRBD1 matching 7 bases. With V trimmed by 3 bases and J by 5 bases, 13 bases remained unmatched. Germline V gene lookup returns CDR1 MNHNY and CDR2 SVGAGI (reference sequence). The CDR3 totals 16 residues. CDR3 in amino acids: CASSYPDFRGTNEQYF. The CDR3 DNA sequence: TGTGCCAGCAGTTATCCTGACTTCAGGGGGACAAACGAGCAGTACTTC.

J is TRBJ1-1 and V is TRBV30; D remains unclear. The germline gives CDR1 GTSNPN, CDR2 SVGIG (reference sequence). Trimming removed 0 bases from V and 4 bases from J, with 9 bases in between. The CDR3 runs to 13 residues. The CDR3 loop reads CAWSVQPGTEAFF. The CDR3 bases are TGTGCCTGGAGTGTACAGCCCGGCACTGAAGCTTTCTTT.

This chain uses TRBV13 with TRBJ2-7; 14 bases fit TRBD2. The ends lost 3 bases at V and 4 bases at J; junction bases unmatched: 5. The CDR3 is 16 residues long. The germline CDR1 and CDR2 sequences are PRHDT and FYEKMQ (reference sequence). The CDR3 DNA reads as TGTGCCAGCAGCTTCGGGACTAGCGGGAGCAAGTACGAGCAGTACTTC. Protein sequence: CASSFGTSGSKYEQYF.

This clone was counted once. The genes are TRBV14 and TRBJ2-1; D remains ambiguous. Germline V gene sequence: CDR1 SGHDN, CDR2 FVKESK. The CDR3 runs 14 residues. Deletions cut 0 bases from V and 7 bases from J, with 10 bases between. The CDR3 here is CASSQDPRPNEQFF. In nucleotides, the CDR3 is TGTGCCAGCAGCCAAGATCCCAGGCCGAATGAGCAGTTCTTC.

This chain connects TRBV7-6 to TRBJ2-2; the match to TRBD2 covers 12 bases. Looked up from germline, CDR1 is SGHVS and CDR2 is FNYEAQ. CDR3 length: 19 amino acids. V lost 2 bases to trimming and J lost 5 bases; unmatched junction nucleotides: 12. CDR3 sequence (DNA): TGTGCCAGCAGCTTACGGCTAGCGGGAGGGCCGCGGATTACCGGGGAGCTGTTTTTT. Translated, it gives CASSLRLAGGPRITGELFF.